The table lists the clone carrying this TCR beta chain with a count of one. Trimming at V came to 6 bases and at J to 1 base, leaving 6 bases not matched to a gene. The germline V gene has CDR1 MDHEN and CDR2 SYDVKM. CDR3 length: 14 residues. This entry is derived from a study of T cell changes during pregnancy in multiple sclerosis. The assay was immunoSEQ multiplex PCR, and TCRdb's table has in-frame clones only and misses some. The table lists over 65,000 clones, approximately 89% of them singletons. The TCR originated in a female donor with multiple sclerosis, enrolled in a pregnancy study. This chain connects TRBV28 to TRBJ2-7, with 7 nucleotides matching TRBD1. Here the sequenced sample was peripheral blood, taken in the first trimester of pregnancy. This CDR3 reads CASRFMGQSYEQYF. The CDR3 nucleotides are TGTGCCAGCAGGTTTATGGGACAGTCCTACGAGCAGTACTTC.